The source of this T cell receptor beta chain is a study of T cells in Graves' hyperthyroidism and ophthalmopathy. Study-level results: Appearing also in blood were most of the thyroid clonotypes expanded above 0.001. The model foresaw ophthalmopathy a median roughly 6.3 months prior to onset.

Researchers barred patients who had uncontrolled infection, other autoimmune disease, pregnancy or lactation. The diagnoses drew upon clinical symptoms, serum thyroxine and TRAb, thyroid ultrasound and orbital computed tomography. Comment on this clonotype: Its antigen is not identified.

From RNA transcripts, TCR beta CDR3 regions were amplified. A first-round RT-PCR of the TCR CDR3 used the HTBI primer set. TCRdb used MiXCR to reprocess the multiplex PCR reads, holding one entry per CDR3 protein. The data show hundreds of thousands of distinct CDR3 sequences, roughly 45% seen once. The CDR3 is made up of 15 amino acids. The trim removed 4 bases at V and 5 bases at J, leaving 10 bases unmatched. Germline assignment: CDR1 SGHRS and CDR2 YFSETQ. The J gene is TRBJ1-1, the V gene TRBV5-1; 8 positions match TRBD1. Sequencing was carried out using peripheral blood or thyroid tissue (not recorded which). The receptor comes from an adult man with Graves' disease, either hyperthyroidism or ophthalmopathy (not recorded which). The CDR3 sequence is CASSPFGTGPTEAFF. In nucleotides, the CDR3 is TGCGCCAGCAGCCCTTTCGGGACAGGCCCGACTGAAGCTTTCTTT. Full variable domain (rest looked up from reference TRBV5-1 and TRBJ1-1): KAGVTQTPRYLIKTRGQQVTLSCSPISGHRSVSWYQQTPGQGLQFLFEYFSETQRNKGNFPGRFSGRQFSNSRSEMNVSTLELGDSALYLCASSPFGTGPTEAFFGQGTRLTVV.